Below are 27 T cell receptor beta chains sequenced from a single sample in a study of T cells in Graves' hyperthyroidism and ophthalmopathy. Authors of the study amplified TCR beta CDR3 regions from RNA transcripts. First-round RT-PCR targeting the TCR CDR3 was performed with the HTBI primer set. TCRdb independently ran MiXCR on the multiplex PCR reads; one entry per CDR3 protein. The sample holds approximately 600,000 distinct CDR3 sequences, around 16% seen once. The sequenced material came from blood. These receptors were collected from a woman in her twenties or thirties with Graves' hyperthyroidism.

There are a few counts of this clonotype. This chain uses TRBV20-1 with TRBJ2-1; unclear D gene. Germline CDR1 reads DFQATT; CDR2 reads SNEGSKA (reference sequence). V lost 2 bases, J lost 9 bases, and 17 bases lay in between. CDR3 size: 14 residues. Here the CDR3 reads CSARNSLGFAEQFF. CDR3 DNA sequence: TGCAGTGCTAGAAACTCCCTCGGTTTCGCTGAGCAGTTCTTC.

The sample holds a few counts of this clonotype. The rearrangement links TRBV27 to TRBJ2-1; D may match TRBD1 or TRBD2 (5 bases each). The CDR3 sequence is 15 residues long. The V and J ends lost 2 bases and 0 bases respectively, with 8 bases between them. Looked up from germline, CDR1 is MNHEY and CDR2 is SMNVEV (reference sequence). CDR3 amino acids: CASSLEGNSYNEQFF. For the CDR3, the DNA is TGTGCCAGCAGTTTAGAGGGGAACTCCTACAATGAGCAGTTCTTC.

This clonotype has just a few counts. The chain uses TRBV25-1 and TRBJ1-4, with a possible D match to TRBD1 (5 bases). Germline CDR1 and CDR2: MGHDK and SYGVNS. The germline V and J ends were trimmed by 8 bases and 8 bases, with 15 bases remaining between them. The CDR3 is made up of 13 amino acids. The CDR3 region has the DNA TGTGCCAGCCAAGTGAGGGGTGGGGAAAAACTGTTTTTT. Translated, it gives CASQVRGGEKLFF.

This clonotype came up a few times. This sequence joins TRBV7-2 and TRBJ2-6, with D unclear. The CDR3 is 15 amino acids. Trimming took 1 base from V and 4 from J, leaving 8 bases between them. Germline values: CDR1 SGHTA, CDR2 FQGNSA. The CDR3 DNA reads as TGTGCCAGCAGCTTAGACCCAGGAGGGGCCAACGTCCTGACTTTC. It is translated as CASSLDPGGANVLTF.

This clonotype was seen many times. The chain recombines TRBV12-3 or TRBV12-4 with TRBJ2-7; D is possibly TRBD2 (7 bases). Trimming shortened V by 3 bases and J by 5 bases, and 23 bases separated the two germline ends. This CDR3 comprises 17 residues. DNA for the CDR3: TGTGCCAGCAGTTTGGGGATTGGGGGGGCGTGGGACCACGAGCAGTACTTC. It translates to CASSLGIGGAWDHEQYF.

This clonotype has at least ten counts. The chain carries TRBV3-1 and TRBJ1-1; D call uncertain. Germline V gene data show CDR1 as LGHDT and CDR2 as YNNKEL (reference sequence). V shed 1 base and J shed 3 bases, with 6 bases lying between them. This CDR3 region has 13 residues. DNA of the CDR3: TGTGCCAGCAGCCAAGGTGGGGACACTGAAGCTTTCTTT. It is translated as CASSQGGDTEAFF.

This clonotype came up a few times. The chain is built from TRBV18 and TRBJ1-2; 7 nucleotides match TRBD1. The CDR3 loop spans 16 amino acids. V dropped 3 bases and J dropped 3; count of bases not matched to a gene: 10. Germline V gene lookup returns CDR1 KGHSH and CDR2 LQKENI. For the CDR3, the DNA is TGTGCCAGCTCACCCGGAGGGACAGAAGATTACTATGGCTACACCTTC. This gives the protein CASSPGGTEDYYGYTF.

The chain joins TRBV19 to TRBJ1-3, with D hard to call. From germline, CDR1 is LNHDA and CDR2 SQIVND (reference sequence). Trimming pared 7 bases from V and 0 bases from J, leaving 16 bases between. The length of the CDR3 is 16 residues. This CDR3 is CASTIIGSFSGNTIYF. The CDR3 DNA is TGTGCCAGTACGATTATTGGGAGTTTCTCTGGAAACACCATATATTTT. Filled out from reference TRBV19 and TRBJ1-3, the complete variable domain reads DGGITQSPKYLFRKEGQNVTLSCEQNLNHDAMYWYRQDPGQGLRLIYYSQIVNDFQKGDIAEGYSVSREKKESFPLTVTSAQKNPTAFYLCASTIIGSFSGNTIYFGEGSWLTVV.

This clonotype was counted ten times or more. V is TRBV27 and J is TRBJ2-2; weak D call: TRBD1 (5 bases). V gave up 6 bases and J gave up 7 bases, with 12 bases separating them. Per the germline V gene, CDR1 is MNHEY and CDR2 is SMNVEV (reference sequence). This CDR3 region has 13 residues. In DNA form, the CDR3 reads TGTGCCAGCAGAACCAGGGTTGGCGGGGAGCTGTTTTTT. As protein: CASRTRVGGELFF.

This chain joins TRBV6-1 and TRBJ2-4; D uncertain. The CDR3 covers 15 residues. Trimming shortened V by 3 bases and J by 5 bases, and 14 bases separated the two germline ends. Looked up from germline, CDR1 is MNHNS and CDR2 is SASEGT. The CDR3 sequence: CASSDRVNPQNIQYF. CDR3 DNA: TGTGCCAGCAGTGATAGGGTCAATCCTCAAAACATTCAGTACTTC.

This clonotype was seen only a few times. The chain employs TRBV7-9 and TRBJ2-3; TRBD1 aligns across 7 bases. Trimming at V came to 3 bases and at J to 0 bases, leaving 3 bases not matched to a gene. CDR3 length: 15 amino acids. CDR1 and CDR2 from the germline V gene are SEHNR and FQNEAQ (reference sequence). CDR3 sequence (DNA): TGTGCCAGCAGCTTTTGGGACAGAAGCACAGATACGCAGTATTTT. It is translated as CASSFWDRSTDTQYF.

J is TRBJ2-1 and V is TRBV3-1; 8 nucleotides agree with TRBD2. V shed 4 bases, J shed 7 bases, and the junction held 6 bases outside the gene matches. The germline V gene has CDR1 LGHDT and CDR2 YNNKEL (reference sequence). The CDR3 has 14 residues. DNA for the CDR3: TGTGCCAGCAGCCGGGCGGGACTAGGAAATGAGCAGTTCTTC. It is translated as CASSRAGLGNEQFF.

This clonotype was seen a handful of times. The chain combines TRBV3-1 with TRBJ2-7, with TRBD2 matching over 14 bases. Germline V CDR1 and CDR2: LGHDT, YNNKEL (reference sequence). This CDR3 spans 17 amino acids. Trimming removed 5 bases from V and 2 bases from J; junction bases left unmatched: 8. The CDR3 DNA reads as TGTGCCAGCAGCGACGGGACTAGCGGGAGTCGCACCTACGAGCAGTACTTC. It translates to CASSDGTSGSRTYEQYF.

This clonotype was detected ten times or more. The chain combines TRBV20-1 with TRBJ2-3, with 7 bases identical to TRBD2. The V gene end was trimmed by 5 bases and the J gene end by 4 bases; junction bases not matched to a gene: 9. Germline values: CDR1 DFQATT, CDR2 SNEGSKA (reference sequence). CDR3 length: 14 amino acids. In DNA, the CDR3 is TGCAGTGCTGAGGCGGGAGAGCGCGCAGATACGCAGTATTTT. Its translation is CSAEAGERADTQYF.

This clonotype was counted ten times or more. The rearrangement uses TRBV7-3 and TRBJ2-1; 14 nucleotides match TRBD2. Germline V gene lookup returns CDR1 SGHTA and CDR2 FQGTGA. CDR3 length: 17 amino acids. V dropped 1 base and J dropped 9; count of bases not matched to a gene: 8. Here the CDR3 DNA reads TGTGCCAGCAGCTTAAGCCCCGGACTAGCGGGGGGAGGTGAGCAGTTCTTC. It yields the protein CASSLSPGLAGGGEQFF.

The chain couples TRBV7-9 to TRBJ2-3; D is unclear. From germline, CDR1 is SEHNR and CDR2 FQNEAQ (reference sequence). The CDR3 covers 14 residues. The V and J ends lost 3 bases and 0 bases respectively, with 7 bases between them. The CDR3 region is CASSFPSSTDTQYF. The CDR3 region has the DNA TGTGCCAGCAGCTTTCCCTCAAGCACAGATACGCAGTATTTT.

This clonotype was seen ten or more times. The V and J genes are TRBV12-3 or TRBV12-4 and TRBJ2-7; a possible D gene is TRBD2 (5 bases). This CDR3 contains 15 residues. V was trimmed by 5 bases and J by 0 bases, leaving 14 bases between them. The CDR3 DNA sequence: TGTGCCAGCAGTCCTCAACTAGTTTTCTCCTACGAGCAGTACTTC. Translated, it gives CASSPQLVFSYEQYF.

This clonotype was seen only a few times. V and J are TRBV3-1 and TRBJ1-1; D not resolved. Germline V gene sequence: CDR1 LGHDT, CDR2 YNNKEL (reference sequence). CDR3 length: 14 amino acids. Trimming shortened V by 4 bases and J by 4 bases, and 13 bases separated the two germline ends. The CDR3 is CASSLWMTGTEAFF. CDR3 DNA: TGTGCCAGCAGCCTCTGGATGACCGGCACTGAAGCTTTCTTT.

For this clonotype: Given a much more abundant clone one base away, this may be a read error. The chain's CDR3 is CASSEVRGRTGELFF. The CDR3 bases are TGTGCCAGCAGTGAAGTGAGGGGGCGCACCGGGGAGCTGTTTTTT. V is TRBV2 and J is TRBJ2-2, with 7 bases lining up with TRBD1. Germline V gene data show CDR1 as SNHLY and CDR2 as FYNNEI. After removal of 1 base from V and 4 bases from J, the junction contained 3 bases not matched to a gene. The CDR3 spans 15 residues.

As to this clonotype: A read error may account for a junction end that differs from germline. This chain connects TRBV11-2 to TRBJ2-7; 10 bases are a match to TRBD2. The CDR3 covers 14 residues. Germline values: CDR1 SGHAT, CDR2 FQNNGV. The CDR3 DNA follows: TGTGCCAGCAGCCGCGGACTAGCGGTATACGGGCAGTACTTC. Its translation is CASSRGLAVYGQYF.

This clonotype appeared many times. This chain connects TRBV7-8 to TRBJ1-1; 7 bases are shared with TRBD1. Germline lookup yields CDR1 SGHVS and CDR2 FQNEAQ. This CDR3 spans 16 amino acids. V dropped 5 bases and J dropped 4; count of bases not matched to a gene: 13. The CDR3 spells CASSLRGGGLGTEAFF. The CDR3 region has the DNA TGTGCCAGCAGCCTCCGTGGAGGGGGCCTGGGCACTGAAGCTTTCTTT. The variable domain in full, with the rest retrieved from reference TRBV7-8 and TRBJ1-1, is GAGVSQSPRYKVAKRGQDVALRCDPISGHVSLFWYQQALGQGPEFLTYFQNEAQLDKSGLPSDRFFAERPEGSVSTLKIQRTQQEDSAVYLCASSLRGGGLGTEAFFGQGTRLTVV.

Here the CDR3 DNA reads TGTGCCAGCAGTGAATATGCGGGAGGCGGGGAGACCCAGTACTTC. Translation: CASSEYAGGGETQYF. The chain recombines TRBV25-1 with TRBJ2-5; 8 bases agree with TRBD2. The junction had 5 bases not matched to a gene; V was cut back by 0 bases and J by 5 bases. CDR3 size: 15 residues. Germline CDR1 is MGHDK and CDR2 is SYGVNS.

This clonotype occurred many times. This sequence joins TRBV12-3 or TRBV12-4 and TRBJ1-1; perhaps TRBD1 as D (5 bases). The CDR3 has 14 residues. Trimming removed 7 bases at V and 5 bases at J, with 17 bases between. The CDR3 is CASNQQVGRTEAFF. CDR3 DNA sequence: TGTGCCAGCAACCAACAGGTGGGGAGAACTGAAGCTTTCTTT.

In its sample, this clonotype was seen many times. The V call is TRBV20-1, the J call TRBJ2-7, with D unclear. V lost 1 base to trimming and J lost 0 bases, with 10 bases between them. This CDR3 region has 14 residues. Germline CDR1 DFQATT, CDR2 SNEGSKA (reference sequence). CDR3 region: CSARGGTISYEQYF. CDR3 coding DNA: TGCAGTGCTAGAGGGGGAACCATCTCCTACGAGCAGTACTTC.

The chain recombines TRBV4-1 with TRBJ2-1; 10 bases agree with TRBD2. Germline V gives CDR1 MGHRA, CDR2 YSYEKL. The CDR3 length is 17 residues. V shed 3 bases, J shed 5 bases, and the junction held 10 bases outside the gene matches. The CDR3 DNA reads TGCGCCAGCAGCCAGCTCCCTCGGACTAGCGGTAACAATGAGCAGTTCTTC. Translation: CASSQLPRTSGNNEQFF.

This clonotype was observed at least ten times. This chain uses TRBV11-2 with TRBJ1-1; D gene unclear. Germline CDR1 SGHAT, CDR2 FQNNGV. The CDR3 covers 11 residues. The ends were cut back, 5 bases at V and 10 bases at J, with 11 bases in the middle. The CDR3 protein is CASSTGWSAFF. The CDR3 bases are TGTGCCAGCAGCACCGGATGGTCAGCTTTCTTT.

J is TRBJ2-5 and V is TRBV10-2; TRBD2 is a possible D gene (5 bases). The CDR3 consists of 14 residues. Deletions cut 7 bases from V and 6 bases from J, with 18 bases between. CDR1 WSHSY and CDR2 SAAADI come from the germline V gene. CDR3 amino acids: CASMVGSTGKTQYF. As DNA, the CDR3 is TGCGCCAGCATGGTCGGTAGTACGGGAAAGACCCAGTACTTC.